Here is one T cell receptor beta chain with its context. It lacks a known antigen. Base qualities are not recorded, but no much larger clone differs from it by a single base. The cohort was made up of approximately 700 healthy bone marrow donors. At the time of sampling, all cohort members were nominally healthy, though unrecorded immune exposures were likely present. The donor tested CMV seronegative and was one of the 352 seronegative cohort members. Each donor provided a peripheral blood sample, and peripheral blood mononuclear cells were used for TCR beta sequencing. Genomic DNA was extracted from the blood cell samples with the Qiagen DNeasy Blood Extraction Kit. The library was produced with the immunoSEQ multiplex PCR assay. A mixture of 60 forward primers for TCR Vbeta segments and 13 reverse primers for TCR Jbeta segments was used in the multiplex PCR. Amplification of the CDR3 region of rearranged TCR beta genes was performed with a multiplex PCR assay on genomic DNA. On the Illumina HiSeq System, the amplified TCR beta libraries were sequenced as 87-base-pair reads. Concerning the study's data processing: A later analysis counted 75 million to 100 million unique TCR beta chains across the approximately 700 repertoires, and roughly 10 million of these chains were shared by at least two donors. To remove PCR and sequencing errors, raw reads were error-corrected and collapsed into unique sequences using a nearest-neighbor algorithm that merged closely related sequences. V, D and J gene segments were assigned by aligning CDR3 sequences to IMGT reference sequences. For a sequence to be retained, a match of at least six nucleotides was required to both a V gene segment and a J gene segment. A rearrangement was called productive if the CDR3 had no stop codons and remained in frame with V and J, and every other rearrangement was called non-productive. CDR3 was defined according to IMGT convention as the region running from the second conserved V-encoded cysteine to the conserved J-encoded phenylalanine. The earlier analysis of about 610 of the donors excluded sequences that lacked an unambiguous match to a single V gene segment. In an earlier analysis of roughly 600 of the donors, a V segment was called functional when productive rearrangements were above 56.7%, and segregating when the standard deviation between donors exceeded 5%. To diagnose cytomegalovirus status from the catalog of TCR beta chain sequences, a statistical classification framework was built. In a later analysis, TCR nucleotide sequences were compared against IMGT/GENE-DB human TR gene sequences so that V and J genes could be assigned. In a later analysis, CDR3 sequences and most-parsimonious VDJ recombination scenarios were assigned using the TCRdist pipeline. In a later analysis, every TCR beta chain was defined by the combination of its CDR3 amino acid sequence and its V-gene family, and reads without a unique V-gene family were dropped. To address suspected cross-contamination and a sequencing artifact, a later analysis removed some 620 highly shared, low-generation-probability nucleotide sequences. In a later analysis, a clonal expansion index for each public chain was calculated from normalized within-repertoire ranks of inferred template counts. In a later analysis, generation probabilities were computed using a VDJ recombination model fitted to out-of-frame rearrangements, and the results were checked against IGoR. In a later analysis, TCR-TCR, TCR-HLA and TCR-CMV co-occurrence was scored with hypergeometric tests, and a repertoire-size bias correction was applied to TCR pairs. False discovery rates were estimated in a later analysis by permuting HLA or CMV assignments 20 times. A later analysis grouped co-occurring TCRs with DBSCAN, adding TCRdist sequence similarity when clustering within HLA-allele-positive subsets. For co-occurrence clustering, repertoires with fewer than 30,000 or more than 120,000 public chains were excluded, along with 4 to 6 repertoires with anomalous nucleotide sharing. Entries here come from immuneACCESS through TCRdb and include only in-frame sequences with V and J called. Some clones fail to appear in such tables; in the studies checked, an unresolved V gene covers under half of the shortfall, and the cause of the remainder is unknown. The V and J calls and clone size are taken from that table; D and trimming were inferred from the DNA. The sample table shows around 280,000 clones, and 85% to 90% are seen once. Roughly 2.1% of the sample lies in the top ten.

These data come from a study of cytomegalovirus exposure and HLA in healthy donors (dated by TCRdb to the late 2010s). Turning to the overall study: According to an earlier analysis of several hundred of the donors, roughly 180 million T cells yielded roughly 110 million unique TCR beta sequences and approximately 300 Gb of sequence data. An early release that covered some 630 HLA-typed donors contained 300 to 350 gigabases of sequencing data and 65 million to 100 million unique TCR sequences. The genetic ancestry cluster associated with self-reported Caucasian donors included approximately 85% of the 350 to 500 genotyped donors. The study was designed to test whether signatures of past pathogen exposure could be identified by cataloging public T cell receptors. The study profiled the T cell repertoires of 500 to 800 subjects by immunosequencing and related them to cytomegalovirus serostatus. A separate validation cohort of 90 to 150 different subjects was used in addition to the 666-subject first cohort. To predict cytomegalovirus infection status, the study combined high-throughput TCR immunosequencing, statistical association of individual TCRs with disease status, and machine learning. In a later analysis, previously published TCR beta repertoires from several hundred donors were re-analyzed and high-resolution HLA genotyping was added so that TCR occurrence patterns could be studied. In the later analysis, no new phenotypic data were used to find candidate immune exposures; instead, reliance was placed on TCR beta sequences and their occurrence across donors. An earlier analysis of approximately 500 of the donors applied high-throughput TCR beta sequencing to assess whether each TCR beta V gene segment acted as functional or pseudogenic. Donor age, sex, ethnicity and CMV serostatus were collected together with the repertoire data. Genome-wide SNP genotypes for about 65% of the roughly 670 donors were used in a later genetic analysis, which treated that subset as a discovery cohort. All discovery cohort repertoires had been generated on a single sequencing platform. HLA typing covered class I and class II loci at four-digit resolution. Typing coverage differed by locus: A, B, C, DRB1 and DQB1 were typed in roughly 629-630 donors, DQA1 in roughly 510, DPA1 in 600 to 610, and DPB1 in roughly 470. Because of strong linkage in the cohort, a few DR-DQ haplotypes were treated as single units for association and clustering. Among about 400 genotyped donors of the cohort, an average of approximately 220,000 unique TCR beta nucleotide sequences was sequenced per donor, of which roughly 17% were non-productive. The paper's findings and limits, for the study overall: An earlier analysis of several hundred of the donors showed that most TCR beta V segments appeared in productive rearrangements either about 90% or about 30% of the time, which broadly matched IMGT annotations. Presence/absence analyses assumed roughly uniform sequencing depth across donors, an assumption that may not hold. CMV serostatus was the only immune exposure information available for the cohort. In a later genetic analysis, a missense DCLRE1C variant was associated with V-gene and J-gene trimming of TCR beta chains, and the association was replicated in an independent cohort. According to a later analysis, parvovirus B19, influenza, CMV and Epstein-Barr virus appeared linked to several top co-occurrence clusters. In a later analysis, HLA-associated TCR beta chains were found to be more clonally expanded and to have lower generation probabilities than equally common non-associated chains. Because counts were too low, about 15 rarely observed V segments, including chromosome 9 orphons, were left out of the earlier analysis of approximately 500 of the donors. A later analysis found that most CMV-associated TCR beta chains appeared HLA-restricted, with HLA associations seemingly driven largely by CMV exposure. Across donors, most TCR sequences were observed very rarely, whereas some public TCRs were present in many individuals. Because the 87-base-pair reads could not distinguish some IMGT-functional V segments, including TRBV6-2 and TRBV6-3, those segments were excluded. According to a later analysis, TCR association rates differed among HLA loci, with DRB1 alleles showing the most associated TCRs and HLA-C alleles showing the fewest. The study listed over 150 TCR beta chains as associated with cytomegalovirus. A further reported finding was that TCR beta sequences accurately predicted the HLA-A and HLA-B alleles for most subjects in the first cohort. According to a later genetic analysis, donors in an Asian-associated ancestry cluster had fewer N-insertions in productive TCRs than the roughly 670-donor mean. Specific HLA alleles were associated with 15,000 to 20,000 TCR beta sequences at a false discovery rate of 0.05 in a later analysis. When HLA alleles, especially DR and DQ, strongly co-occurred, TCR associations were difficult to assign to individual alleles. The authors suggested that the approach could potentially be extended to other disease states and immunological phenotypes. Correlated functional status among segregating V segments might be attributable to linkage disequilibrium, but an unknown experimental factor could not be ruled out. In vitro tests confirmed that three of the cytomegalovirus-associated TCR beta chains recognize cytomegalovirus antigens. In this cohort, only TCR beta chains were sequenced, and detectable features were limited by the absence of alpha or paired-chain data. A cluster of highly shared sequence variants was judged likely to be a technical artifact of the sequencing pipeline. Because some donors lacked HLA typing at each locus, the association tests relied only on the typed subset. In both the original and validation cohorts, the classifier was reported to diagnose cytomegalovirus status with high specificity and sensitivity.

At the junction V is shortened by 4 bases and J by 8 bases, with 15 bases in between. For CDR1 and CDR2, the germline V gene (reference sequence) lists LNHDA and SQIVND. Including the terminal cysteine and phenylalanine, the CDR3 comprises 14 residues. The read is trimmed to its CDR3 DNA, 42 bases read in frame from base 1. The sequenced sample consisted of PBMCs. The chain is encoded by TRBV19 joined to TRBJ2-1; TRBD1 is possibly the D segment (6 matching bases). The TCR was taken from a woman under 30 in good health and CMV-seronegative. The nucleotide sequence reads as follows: TGTGCCAGTAGTAGTCAGGGGATGAGGGATGAGCAGTTCTTC. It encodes CASSSQGMRDEQFF.